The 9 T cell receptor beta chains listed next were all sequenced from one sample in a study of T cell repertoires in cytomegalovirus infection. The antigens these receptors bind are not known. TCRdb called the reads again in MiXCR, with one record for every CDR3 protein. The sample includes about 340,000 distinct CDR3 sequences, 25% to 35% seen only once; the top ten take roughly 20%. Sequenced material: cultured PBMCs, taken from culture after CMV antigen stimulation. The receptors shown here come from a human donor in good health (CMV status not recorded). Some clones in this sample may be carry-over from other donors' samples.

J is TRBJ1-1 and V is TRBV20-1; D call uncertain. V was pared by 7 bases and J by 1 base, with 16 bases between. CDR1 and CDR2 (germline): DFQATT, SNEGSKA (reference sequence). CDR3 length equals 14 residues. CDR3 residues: CSVAGDRGNTEAFF. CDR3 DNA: TGCAGTGTAGCGGGAGACCGGGGGAACACTGAAGCTTTCTTT.

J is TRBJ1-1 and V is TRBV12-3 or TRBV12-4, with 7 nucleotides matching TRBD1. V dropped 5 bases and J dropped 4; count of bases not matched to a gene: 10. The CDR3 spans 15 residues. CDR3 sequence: CASSQRGTGATEAFF. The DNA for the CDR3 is TGTGCCAGCAGTCAACGGGGTACAGGGGCCACTGAAGCTTTCTTT.

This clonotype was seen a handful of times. CDR3 DNA: TGTGCCAGCAGTTATGGGAGGGGGCGAGGCACAGATACGCAGTATTTT. Amino acids: CASSYGRGRGTDTQYF. V and J are TRBV6-1 and TRBJ2-3; the D gene could be TRBD1 or TRBD2 (7 bases each). Germline CDR1 reads MNHNS; CDR2 reads SASEGT. The V end was cut by 5 bases, the J end by 1 base, with 16 bases between. This CDR3 is 16 amino acids long.

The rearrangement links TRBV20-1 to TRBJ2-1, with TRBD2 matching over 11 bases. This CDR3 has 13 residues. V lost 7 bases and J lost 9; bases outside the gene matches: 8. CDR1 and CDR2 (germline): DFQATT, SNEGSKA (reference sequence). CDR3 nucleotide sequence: TGCAGTGGTAGCGGGGGGGCCATTCCTGAGCAGTTCTTC. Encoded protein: CSGSGGAIPEQFF.

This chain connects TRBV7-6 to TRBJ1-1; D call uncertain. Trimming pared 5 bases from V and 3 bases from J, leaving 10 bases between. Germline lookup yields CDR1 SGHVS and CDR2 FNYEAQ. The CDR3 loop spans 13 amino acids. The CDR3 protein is CASSIDGDTEAFF. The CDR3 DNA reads TGTGCCAGCAGCATAGACGGGGACACTGAAGCTTTCTTT.

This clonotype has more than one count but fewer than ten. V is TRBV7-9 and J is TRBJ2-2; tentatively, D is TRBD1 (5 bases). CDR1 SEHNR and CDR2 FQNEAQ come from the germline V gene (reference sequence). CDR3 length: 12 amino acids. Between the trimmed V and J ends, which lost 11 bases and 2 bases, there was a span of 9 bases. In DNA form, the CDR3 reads TGTGCCTTCAGGGATAACACCGGGGAGCTGTTTTTT. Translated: CAFRDNTGELFF.

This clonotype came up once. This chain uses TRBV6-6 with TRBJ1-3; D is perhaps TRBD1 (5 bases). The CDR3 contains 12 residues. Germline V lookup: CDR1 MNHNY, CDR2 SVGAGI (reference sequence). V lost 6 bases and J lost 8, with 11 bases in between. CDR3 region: CASRIQGHTIYF. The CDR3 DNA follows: TGTGCCAGCAGGATTCAGGGACACACCATATATTTT.

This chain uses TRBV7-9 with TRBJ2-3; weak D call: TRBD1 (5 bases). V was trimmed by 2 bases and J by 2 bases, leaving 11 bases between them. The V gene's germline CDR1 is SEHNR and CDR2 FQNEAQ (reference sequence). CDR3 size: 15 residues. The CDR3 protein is CASSLKGDNTDTQYF. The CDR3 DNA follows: TGTGCCAGCAGCTTAAAAGGGGATAACACAGATACGCAGTATTTT.

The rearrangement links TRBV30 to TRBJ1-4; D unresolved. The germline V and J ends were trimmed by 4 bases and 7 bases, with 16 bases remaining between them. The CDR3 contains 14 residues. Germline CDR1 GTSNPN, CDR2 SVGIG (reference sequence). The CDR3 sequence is CAWNGYGESEKLFF. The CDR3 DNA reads TGTGCCTGGAATGGGTACGGGGAATCTGAAAAACTGTTTTTT.